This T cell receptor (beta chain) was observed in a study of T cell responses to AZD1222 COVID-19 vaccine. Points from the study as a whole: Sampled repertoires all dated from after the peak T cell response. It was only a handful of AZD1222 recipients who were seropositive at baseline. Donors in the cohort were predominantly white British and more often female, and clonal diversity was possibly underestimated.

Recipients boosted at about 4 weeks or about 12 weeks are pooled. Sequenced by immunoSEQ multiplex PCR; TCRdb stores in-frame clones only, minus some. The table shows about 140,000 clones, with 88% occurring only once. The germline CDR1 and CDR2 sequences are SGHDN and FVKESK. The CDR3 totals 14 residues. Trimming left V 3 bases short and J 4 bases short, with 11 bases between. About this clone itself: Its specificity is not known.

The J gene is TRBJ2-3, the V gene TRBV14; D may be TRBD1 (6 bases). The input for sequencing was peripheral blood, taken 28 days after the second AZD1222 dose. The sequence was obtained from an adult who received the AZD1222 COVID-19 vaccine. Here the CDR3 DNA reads TGTGCCAGCAGCCAGAAACAGGGTTCAGATACGCAGTATTTT. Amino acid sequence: CASSQKQGSDTQYF.